This TCR beta chain derives from a study of blood T cell repertoires in COVID-19. At the level of the study: Sites in the United States, Italy and Spain provided acute and convalescent COVID-19 samples.

Libraries were prepared by immunoSEQ multiplex PCR; TCRdb keeps only in-frame clonotypes and omits some of them. This table holds some 670,000 clones, 90% found once. This CDR3 is built from 13 residues. Trimming took off 2 bases at V and 3 bases at J, with 11 bases between the two ends. The germline V gene has CDR1 SQVTM and CDR2 ANQGSEA. The chain is built from TRBV29-1 and TRBJ2-7, with D possibly matching TRBD1 (6 bases). What was sequenced was peripheral blood. The TCR originated in a woman under 30 with acute or convalescent COVID-19. The CDR3 nucleotides are TGCAGCGTTGAACTTCCGGACAGCTACGAGCAGTACTTC. It is translated as CSVELPDSYEQYF.